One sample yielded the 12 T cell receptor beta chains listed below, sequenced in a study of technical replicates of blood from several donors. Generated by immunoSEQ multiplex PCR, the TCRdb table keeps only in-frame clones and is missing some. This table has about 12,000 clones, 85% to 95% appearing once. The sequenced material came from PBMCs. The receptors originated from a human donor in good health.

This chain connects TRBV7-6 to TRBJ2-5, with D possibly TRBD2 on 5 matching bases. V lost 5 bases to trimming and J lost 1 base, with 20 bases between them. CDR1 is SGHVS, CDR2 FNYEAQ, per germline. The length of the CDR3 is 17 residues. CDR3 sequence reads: CASSRLGGGRLQETQYF. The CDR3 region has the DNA TGTGCCAGCAGCCGACTTGGAGGTGGGAGACTCCAAGAGACCCAGTACTTC.

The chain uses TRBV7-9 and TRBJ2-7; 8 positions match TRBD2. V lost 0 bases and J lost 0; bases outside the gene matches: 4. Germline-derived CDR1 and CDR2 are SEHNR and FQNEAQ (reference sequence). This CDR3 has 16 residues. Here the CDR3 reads CASSLAGLVASYEQYF. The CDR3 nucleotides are TGTGCCAGCAGCTTAGCGGGACTAGTGGCCTCCTACGAGCAGTACTTC.

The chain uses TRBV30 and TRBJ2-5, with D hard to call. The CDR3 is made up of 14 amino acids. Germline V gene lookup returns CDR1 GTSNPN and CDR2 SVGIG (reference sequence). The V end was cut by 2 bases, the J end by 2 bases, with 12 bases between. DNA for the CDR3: TGTGCCTGGAGTCCCGGCGGAGCTCAAGAGACCCAGTACTTC. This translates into CAWSPGGAQETQYF.

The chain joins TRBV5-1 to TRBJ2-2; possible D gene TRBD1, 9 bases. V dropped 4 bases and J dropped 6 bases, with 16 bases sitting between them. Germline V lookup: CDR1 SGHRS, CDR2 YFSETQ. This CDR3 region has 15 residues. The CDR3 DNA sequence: TGCGCCAGCAGCCCGGGAGGGACAGGGTCCGGGGAGCTGTTTTTT. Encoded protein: CASSPGGTGSGELFF.

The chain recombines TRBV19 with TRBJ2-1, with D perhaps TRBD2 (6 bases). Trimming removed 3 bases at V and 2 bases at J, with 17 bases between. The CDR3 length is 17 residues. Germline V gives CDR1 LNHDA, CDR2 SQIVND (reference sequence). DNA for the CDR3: TGTGCCAGTAGTATGGAAACGGGAGTGTCTCCCTACAATGAGCAGTTCTTC. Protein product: CASSMETGVSPYNEQFF.

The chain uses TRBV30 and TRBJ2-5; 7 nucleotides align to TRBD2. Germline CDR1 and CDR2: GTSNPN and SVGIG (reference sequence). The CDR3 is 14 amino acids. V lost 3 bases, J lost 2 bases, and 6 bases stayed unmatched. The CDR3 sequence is CAWSGDYVQETQYF. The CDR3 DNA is TGTGCCTGGAGCGGGGACTACGTACAAGAGACCCAGTACTTC.

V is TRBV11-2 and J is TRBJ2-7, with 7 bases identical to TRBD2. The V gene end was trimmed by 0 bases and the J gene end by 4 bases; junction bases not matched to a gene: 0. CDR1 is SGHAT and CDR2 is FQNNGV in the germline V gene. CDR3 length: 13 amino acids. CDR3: CASSLEGGYEQYF. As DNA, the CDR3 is TGTGCCAGCAGCTTAGAGGGGGGGTACGAGCAGTACTTC.

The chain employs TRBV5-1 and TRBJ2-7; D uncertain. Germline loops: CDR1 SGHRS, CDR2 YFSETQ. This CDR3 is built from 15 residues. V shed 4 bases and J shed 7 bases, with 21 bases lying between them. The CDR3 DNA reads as TGCGCCAGCAGCCCCCTCCTTTCCGGTAACGGGGAGCAGTACTTC. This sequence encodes CASSPLLSGNGEQYF.

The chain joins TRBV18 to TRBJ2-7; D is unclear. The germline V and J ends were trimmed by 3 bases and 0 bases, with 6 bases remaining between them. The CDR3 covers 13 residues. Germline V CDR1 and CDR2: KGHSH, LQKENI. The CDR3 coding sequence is TGTGCCAGCTCACCGAGATCCTCCTACGAGCAGTACTTC. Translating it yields CASSPRSSYEQYF.

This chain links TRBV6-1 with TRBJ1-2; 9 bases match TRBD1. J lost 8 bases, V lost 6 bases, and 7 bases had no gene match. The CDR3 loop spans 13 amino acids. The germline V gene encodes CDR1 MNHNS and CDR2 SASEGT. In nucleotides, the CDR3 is TGTGCCAGCAGCGAGGGGACAGGGAAGGGCTACACCTTC. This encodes CASSEGTGKGYTF.

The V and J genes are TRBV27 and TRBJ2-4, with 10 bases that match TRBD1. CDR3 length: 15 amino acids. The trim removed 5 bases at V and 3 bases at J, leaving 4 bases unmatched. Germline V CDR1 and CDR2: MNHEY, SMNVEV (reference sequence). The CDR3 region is CASSVDRGGKNIQYF. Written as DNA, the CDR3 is TGTGCCAGCAGTGTGGACAGGGGGGGCAAAAACATTCAGTACTTC.

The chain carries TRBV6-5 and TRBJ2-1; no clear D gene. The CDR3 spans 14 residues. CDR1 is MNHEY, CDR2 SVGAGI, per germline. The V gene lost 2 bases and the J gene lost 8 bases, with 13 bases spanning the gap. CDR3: CASSYDWFGDEQFF. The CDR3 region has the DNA TGTGCCAGCAGTTACGACTGGTTCGGCGATGAGCAGTTCTTC.